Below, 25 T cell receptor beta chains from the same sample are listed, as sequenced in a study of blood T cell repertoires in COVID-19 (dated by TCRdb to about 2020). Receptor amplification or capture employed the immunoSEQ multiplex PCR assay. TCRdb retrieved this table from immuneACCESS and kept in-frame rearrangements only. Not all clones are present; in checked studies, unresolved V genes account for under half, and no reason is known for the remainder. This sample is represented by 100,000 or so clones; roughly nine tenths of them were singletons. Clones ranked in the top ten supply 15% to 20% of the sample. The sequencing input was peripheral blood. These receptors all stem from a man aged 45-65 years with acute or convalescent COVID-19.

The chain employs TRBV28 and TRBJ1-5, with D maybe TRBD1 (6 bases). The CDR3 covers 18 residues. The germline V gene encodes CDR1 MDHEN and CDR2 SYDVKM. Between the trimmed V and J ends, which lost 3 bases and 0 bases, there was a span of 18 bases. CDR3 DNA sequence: TGTGCCAGCAGTTTCCCCCGCGTAAGGGGGTTTAGCAATCAGCCCCAGCATTTT. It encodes CASSFPRVRGFSNQPQHF.

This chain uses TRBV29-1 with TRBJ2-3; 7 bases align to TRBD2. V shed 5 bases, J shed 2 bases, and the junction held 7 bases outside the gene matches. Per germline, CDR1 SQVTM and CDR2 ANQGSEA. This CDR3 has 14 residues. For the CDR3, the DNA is TGCAGCGTTCCTCGCGGGGGACCCACAGATACGCAGTATTTT. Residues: CSVPRGGPTDTQYF.

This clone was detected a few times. CDR3 region: CASSLATGTGGETQYF. CDR3 in DNA: TGTGCCAGCAGCTTAGCCACCGGGACAGGGGGAGAGACCCAGTACTTC. The genes are TRBV7-8 and TRBJ2-5, with 11 bases lining up with TRBD1. The CDR3 has 16 residues. From germline, CDR1 is SGHVS and CDR2 FQNEAQ. V shed 0 bases and J 4 bases; nucleotides not matched to a gene: 4. Together with reference TRBV7-8 and TRBJ2-5, the CDR3 gives the full variable domain: GAGVSQSPRYKVAKRGQDVALRCDPISGHVSLFWYQQALGQGPEFLTYFQNEAQLDKSGLPSDRFFAERPEGSVSTLKIQRTQQEDSAVYLCASSLATGTGGETQYFGPGTRLLVL.

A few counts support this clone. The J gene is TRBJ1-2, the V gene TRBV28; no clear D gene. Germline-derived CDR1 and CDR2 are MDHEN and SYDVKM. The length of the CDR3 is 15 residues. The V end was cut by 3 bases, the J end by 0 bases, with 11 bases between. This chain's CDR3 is CASSLRSATNYGYTF. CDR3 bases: TGTGCCAGCAGTTTGCGGTCAGCCACTAACTATGGCTACACCTTC.

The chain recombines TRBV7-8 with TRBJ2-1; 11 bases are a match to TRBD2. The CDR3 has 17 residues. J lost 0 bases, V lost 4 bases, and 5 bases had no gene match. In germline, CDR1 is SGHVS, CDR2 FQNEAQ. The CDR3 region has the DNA TGTGCCAGCAGCTCGCTTGGGACTAGCGGCTCCTACAATGAGCAGTTCTTC. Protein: CASSSLGTSGSYNEQFF.

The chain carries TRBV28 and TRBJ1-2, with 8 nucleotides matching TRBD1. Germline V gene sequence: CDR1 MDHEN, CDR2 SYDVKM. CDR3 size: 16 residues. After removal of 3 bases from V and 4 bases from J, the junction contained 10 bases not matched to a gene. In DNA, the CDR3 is TGTGCCAGCAGTTTTCCAGCGGACAGGGCGAGCTATGGCTACACCTTC. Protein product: CASSFPADRASYGYTF.

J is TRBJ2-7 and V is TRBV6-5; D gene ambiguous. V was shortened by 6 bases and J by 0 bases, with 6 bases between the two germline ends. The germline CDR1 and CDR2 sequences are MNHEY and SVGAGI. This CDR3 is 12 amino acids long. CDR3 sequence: CASRPGSYEQYF. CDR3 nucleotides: TGTGCCAGCAGGCCAGGCTCCTACGAGCAGTACTTC.

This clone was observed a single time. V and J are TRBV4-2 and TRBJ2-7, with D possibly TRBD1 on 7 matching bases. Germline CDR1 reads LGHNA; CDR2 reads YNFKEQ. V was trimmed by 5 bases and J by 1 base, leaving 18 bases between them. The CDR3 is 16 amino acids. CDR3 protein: CASSSEGQQLSYEQYF. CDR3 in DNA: TGTGCCAGCAGCTCGGAGGGACAGCAACTTTCCTACGAGCAGTACTTC.

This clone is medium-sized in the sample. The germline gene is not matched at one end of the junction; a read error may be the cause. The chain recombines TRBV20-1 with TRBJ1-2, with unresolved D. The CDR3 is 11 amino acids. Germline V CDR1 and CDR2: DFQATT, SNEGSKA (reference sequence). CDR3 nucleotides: TGCAGTACTAGGGTGGAGAGTGGCTACACCTTC. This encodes CSTRVESGYTF.

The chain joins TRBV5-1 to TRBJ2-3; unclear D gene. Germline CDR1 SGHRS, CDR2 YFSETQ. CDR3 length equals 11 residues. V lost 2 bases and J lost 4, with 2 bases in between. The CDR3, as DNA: TGCGCCAGCAGCTTCGCAGATACGCAGTATTTT. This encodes CASSFADTQYF.

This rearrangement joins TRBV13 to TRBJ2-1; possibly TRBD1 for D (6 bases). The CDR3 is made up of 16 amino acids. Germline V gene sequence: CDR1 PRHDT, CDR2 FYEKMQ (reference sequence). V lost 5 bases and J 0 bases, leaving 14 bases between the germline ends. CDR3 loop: CASSHSRTASYNEQFF. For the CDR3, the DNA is TGTGCCAGCAGCCATTCCCGGACAGCCTCCTACAATGAGCAGTTCTTC.

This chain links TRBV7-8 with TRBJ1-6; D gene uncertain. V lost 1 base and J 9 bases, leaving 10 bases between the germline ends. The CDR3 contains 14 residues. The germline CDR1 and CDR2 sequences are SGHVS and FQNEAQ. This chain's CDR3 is CASSLGHIGSPLHF. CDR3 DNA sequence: TGTGCCAGCAGCTTAGGACATATCGGTTCACCCCTCCACTTT.

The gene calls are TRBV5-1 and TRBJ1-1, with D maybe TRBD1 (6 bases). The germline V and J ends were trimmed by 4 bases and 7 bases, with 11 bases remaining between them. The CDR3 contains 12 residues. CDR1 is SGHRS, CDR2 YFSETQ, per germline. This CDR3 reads CASSTQGREAFF. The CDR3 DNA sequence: TGCGCCAGCAGCACCCAGGGGCGTGAAGCTTTCTTT.

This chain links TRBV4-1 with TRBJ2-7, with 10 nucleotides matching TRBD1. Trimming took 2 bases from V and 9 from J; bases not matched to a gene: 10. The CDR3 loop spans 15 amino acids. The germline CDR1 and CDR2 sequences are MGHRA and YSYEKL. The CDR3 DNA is TGCGCCAGCAGCCAATCCGGGACAGGGGTATTTGGGCAGTACTTC. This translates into CASSQSGTGVFGQYF.

CDR3 nucleotide sequence: TGCGCCAGCAGCTTCGTCGCGGGGGGCGTCAACAATGAGCAGTTCTTC. This codes for CASSFVAGGVNNEQFF. The rearrangement uses TRBV5-1 and TRBJ2-1, with 8 positions matching TRBD2. Looked up from germline, CDR1 is SGHRS and CDR2 is YFSETQ. This CDR3 is built from 16 residues. The V and J ends lost 2 bases and 5 bases, in that order; junction bases with no gene match: 9.

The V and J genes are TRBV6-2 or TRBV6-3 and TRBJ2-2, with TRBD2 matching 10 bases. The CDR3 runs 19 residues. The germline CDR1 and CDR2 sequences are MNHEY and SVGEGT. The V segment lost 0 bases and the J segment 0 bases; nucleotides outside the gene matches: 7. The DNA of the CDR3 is TGTGCCAGCAGTTACTCGAGCCTAGCGGGGGTCACGAACACCGGGGAGCTGTTTTTT. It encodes CASSYSSLAGVTNTGELFF.

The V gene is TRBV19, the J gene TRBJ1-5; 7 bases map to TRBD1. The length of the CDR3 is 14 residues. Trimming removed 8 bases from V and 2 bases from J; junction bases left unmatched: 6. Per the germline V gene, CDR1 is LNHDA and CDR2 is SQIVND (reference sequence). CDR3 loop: CASRQGEGNQPQHF. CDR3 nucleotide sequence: TGTGCCAGTCGACAGGGAGAGGGCAATCAGCCCCAGCATTTT.

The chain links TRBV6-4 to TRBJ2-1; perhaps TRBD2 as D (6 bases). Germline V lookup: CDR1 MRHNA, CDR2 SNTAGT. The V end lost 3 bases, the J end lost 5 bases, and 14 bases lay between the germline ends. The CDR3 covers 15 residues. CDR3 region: CASSEGHGGHNEQFF. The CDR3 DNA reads TGTGCCAGCAGTGAGGGTCACGGGGGACACAATGAGCAGTTCTTC.

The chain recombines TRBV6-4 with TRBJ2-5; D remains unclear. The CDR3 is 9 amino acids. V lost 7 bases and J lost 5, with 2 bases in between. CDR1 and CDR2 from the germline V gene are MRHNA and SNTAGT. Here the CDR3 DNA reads TGTGCCAGCACGGAGACCCAGTACTTC. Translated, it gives CASTETQYF.

The CDR3 protein is CASSPLPPGLATDTQYF. The CDR3 region has the DNA TGTGCCAGCAGTCCCCTACCCCCGGGACTAGCGACAGATACGCAGTATTTT. The chain recombines TRBV27 with TRBJ2-3; TRBD2 matches at 10 bases. CDR3 length: 17 amino acids. Germline V gene data show CDR1 as MNHEY and CDR2 as SMNVEV (reference sequence). J lost 3 bases, V lost 5 bases, and 11 bases had no gene match.

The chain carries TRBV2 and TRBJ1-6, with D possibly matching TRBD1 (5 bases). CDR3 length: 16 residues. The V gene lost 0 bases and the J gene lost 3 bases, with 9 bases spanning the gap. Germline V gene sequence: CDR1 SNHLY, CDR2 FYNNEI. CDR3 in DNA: TGTGCCAGCAGTGAAGCGATGCAGGGCTATAATTCACCCCTCCACTTT. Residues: CASSEAMQGYNSPLHF.

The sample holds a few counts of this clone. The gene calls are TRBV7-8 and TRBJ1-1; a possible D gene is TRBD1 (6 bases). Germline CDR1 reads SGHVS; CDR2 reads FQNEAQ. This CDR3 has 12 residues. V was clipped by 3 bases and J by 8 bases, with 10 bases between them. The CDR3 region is CASSLRGSEAFF. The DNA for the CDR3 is TGTGCCAGCAGCTTGAGGGGGTCGGAAGCTTTCTTT. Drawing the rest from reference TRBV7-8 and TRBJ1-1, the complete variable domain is GAGVSQSPRYKVAKRGQDVALRCDPISGHVSLFWYQQALGQGPEFLTYFQNEAQLDKSGLPSDRFFAERPEGSVSTLKIQRTQQEDSAVYLCASSLRGSEAFFGQGTRLTVV.

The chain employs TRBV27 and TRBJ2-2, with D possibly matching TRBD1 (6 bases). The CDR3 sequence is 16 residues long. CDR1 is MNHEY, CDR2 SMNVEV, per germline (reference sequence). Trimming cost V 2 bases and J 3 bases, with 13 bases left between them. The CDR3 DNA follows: TGTGCCAGCAGTTTACGGATGACAGGTCACACCGGGGAGCTGTTTTTT. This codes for CASSLRMTGHTGELFF.

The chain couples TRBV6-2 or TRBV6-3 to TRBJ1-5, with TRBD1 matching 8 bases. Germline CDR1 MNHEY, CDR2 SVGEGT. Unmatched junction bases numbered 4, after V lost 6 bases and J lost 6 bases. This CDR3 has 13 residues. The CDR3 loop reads CASSQDRAQPQHF. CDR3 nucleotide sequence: TGTGCCAGCAGCCAGGACAGGGCTCAGCCCCAGCATTTT.

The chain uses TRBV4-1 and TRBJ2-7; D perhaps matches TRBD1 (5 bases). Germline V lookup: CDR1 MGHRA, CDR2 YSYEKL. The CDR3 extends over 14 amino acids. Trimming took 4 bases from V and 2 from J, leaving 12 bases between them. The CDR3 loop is CASSRGPPPYEQYF. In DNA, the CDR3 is TGCGCCAGCAGCCGGGGCCCTCCACCCTACGAGCAGTACTTC.